This TCR beta chain derives from a study of shared clonotypes between healthy human individuals. Study as a whole: Donors consisted of a couple of women and a few men between 18 and 49.

CDR3 size: 13 residues. Germline assignment: CDR1 SGHVS and CDR2 FQNEAQ. Trimming stripped 6 bases from V and 5 bases from J, with 13 bases between. This clone came up once. When replicate PCRs were run on unsorted PBMC, they used approximately 300 ng DNA, approximately 28,000 T cell genomes. Measured with immunoSEQ multiplex PCR; TCRdb has only the in-frame clones, and not every one. The sample records about 480,000 clones, almost 80% being singletons. This clonotype was sampled from a woman aged 40 to 50 in good health. Some clones in this sample may be carry-over from other donors' samples. The sample taken for sequencing was PBMCs. This chain uses TRBV7-8 with TRBJ2-5; D gene uncertain. The CDR3 loop reads CASRFILDETQYF. The CDR3, as DNA: TGTGCCAGCAGATTCATTCTGGATGAGACCCAGTACTTC.